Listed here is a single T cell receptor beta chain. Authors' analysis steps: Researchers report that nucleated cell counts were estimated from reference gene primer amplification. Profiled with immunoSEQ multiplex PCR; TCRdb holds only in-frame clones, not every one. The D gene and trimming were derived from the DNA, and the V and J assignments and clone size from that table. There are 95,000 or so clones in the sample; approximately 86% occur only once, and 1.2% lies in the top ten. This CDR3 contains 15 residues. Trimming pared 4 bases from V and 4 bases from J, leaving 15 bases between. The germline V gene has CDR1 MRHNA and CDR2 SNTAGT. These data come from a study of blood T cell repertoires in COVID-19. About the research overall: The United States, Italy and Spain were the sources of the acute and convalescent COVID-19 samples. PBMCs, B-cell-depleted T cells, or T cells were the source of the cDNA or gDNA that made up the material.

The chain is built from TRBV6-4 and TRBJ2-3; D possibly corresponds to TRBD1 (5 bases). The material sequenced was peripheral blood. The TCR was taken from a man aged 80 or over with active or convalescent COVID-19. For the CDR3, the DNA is TGTGCCAGCAGTGTGGGCAGGGCTTCGGCAGATACGCAGTATTTT. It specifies CASSVGRASADTQYF.